The 15 T cell receptor beta chains below come from one sample, sequenced in a study of control samples from healthy donors and cancer patients. Sequenced by immunoSEQ multiplex PCR; TCRdb stores in-frame clones only, minus some. The profile shows about 96,000 clones, 90% to 95% of them singletons. Material for sequencing was blood. The source is a young man in good health.

The chain combines TRBV18 with TRBJ1-1; D is unclear. This CDR3 is built from 14 residues. The germline V and J ends were trimmed by 0 bases and 2 bases, with 7 bases remaining between them. The germline gives CDR1 KGHSH, CDR2 LQKENI. The CDR3 sequence: CASSPPVENTEAFF. CDR3 coding DNA: TGTGCCAGCTCACCACCGGTGGAAAACACTGAAGCTTTCTTT.

V usage is TRBV19 and J usage is TRBJ1-1, with TRBD1 matching over 7 bases. With V trimmed by 3 bases and J by 5 bases, 6 bases remained unmatched. The germline CDR1 and CDR2 sequences are LNHDA and SQIVND (reference sequence). The CDR3 has 14 residues. The CDR3 is CASSMMQGGTEAFF. The CDR3 DNA follows: TGTGCCAGTAGTATGATGCAGGGGGGGACTGAAGCTTTCTTT.

The V call is TRBV3-1 (or the pseudogene TRBV3-2), the J call TRBJ2-7; a possible D gene is TRBD2 (6 bases). The CDR3 is 13 residues long. Per germline, CDR1 LGHDT and CDR2 YNNKEL (reference sequence). Trimming pared 2 bases from V and 5 bases from J, leaving 10 bases between. This chain's CDR3 is CASSQNRGNEQYF. CDR3 coding DNA: TGTGCCAGCAGCCAAAATCGGGGGAACGAGCAGTACTTC.

V gene TRBV4-1 combines with J gene TRBJ1-5; D perhaps matches TRBD1 (6 bases). This CDR3 comprises 15 residues. CDR1 and CDR2 (germline): MGHRA, YSYEKL. V gave up 0 bases and J gave up 0 bases, with 6 bases separating them. CDR3 protein: CASSQEDSSNQPQHF. In DNA, the CDR3 is TGCGCCAGCAGCCAAGAGGACAGTAGCAATCAGCCCCAGCATTTT.

In its sample, this clone is medium-sized. The CDR3 DNA follows: TGTGCCAGCAGCTATAGAGGGGCGGTTCGCCCCCCAGATACGCAGTATTTT. Translating it yields CASSYRGAVRPPDTQYF. V usage is TRBV5-5 and J usage is TRBJ2-3; tentatively, D is TRBD1 or TRBD2 (5 bases each). The V and J ends lost 3 bases and 4 bases respectively, with 21 bases between them. CDR1 SGHKS and CDR2 YYEKEE come from the germline V gene (reference sequence). The CDR3 length is 17 residues.

This clone was counted a single time. The chain couples TRBV27 to TRBJ2-1, with a weak D call TRBD2 (5 bases). Trimming took 6 bases from V and 2 from J, leaving 17 bases between them. The CDR3 has 16 residues. CDR1 MNHEY and CDR2 SMNVEV come from the germline V gene (reference sequence). CDR3 sequence reads: CASSANWRVTYNEQFF. The CDR3 nucleotides read TGTGCCAGCAGCGCTAACTGGCGGGTAACCTACAATGAGCAGTTCTTC.

The V call is TRBV6-1, the J call TRBJ1-3; 9 bases align to TRBD1. CDR1 and CDR2 from the germline V gene are MNHNS and SASEGT. V was pared by 2 bases and J by 4 bases, with 6 bases of the junction left unmatched. The CDR3 extends over 16 amino acids. CDR3 nucleotide sequence: TGTGCCAGCAGTGAACCGGGGACAGGGTTCGGAAACACCATATATTTT. This gives the protein CASSEPGTGFGNTIYF.

This sequence joins TRBV4-1 and TRBJ2-2; tentative D call: TRBD2 (6 bases). This CDR3 region has 18 residues. Between the trimmed V and J ends, which lost 1 base and 3 bases, there was a span of 18 bases. CDR1 is MGHRA and CDR2 is YSYEKL in the germline V gene. The CDR3 loop is CASSQGVVAGQDTGELFF. CDR3 nucleotide sequence: TGCGCCAGCAGCCAAGGGGTTGTCGCGGGGCAGGACACCGGGGAGCTGTTTTTT.

The CDR3 loop reads CASSQTRGAEAFF. CDR3 nucleotides: TGTGCCAGCAGTCAAACCCGGGGAGCTGAAGCTTTCTTT. The chain is built from TRBV6-5 and TRBJ1-1; D gene uncertain. This CDR3 has 13 amino acids. Germline values: CDR1 MNHEY, CDR2 SVGAGI. The ends were cut back, 5 bases at V and 6 bases at J, with 13 bases in the middle.

The chain has TRBV10-3 and TRBJ2-1; 8 bases fit TRBD1. J lost 3 bases, V lost 5 bases, and 9 bases had no gene match. The CDR3 length is 16 residues. Germline V CDR1 and CDR2: ENHRY, SYGVKD. The CDR3 sequence: CAISPPTGEFYNEQFF. The CDR3 nucleotides are TGTGCCATCAGTCCTCCGACAGGGGAATTCTACAATGAGCAGTTCTTC.

The genes are TRBV7-8 and TRBJ2-5; TRBD2 aligns across 7 bases. The CDR3 extends over 16 amino acids. Germline V gives CDR1 SGHVS, CDR2 FQNEAQ. V dropped 7 bases and J dropped 2; count of bases not matched to a gene: 13. The CDR3 DNA is TGTGCCAGCACCTACCGCCGGGACTATCGTCAAGAGACCCAGTACTTC. Its translation is CASTYRRDYRQETQYF.

The chain uses TRBV29-1 and TRBJ2-3; 9 positions agree with TRBD2. Germline lookup yields CDR1 SQVTM and CDR2 ANQGSEA. V lost 6 bases, J lost 3 bases, and 1 base stayed unmatched. The CDR3 runs to 12 residues. The CDR3 nucleotides are TGCAGCGTGACTAGCGGAACAGATACGCAGTATTTT. It specifies CSVTSGTDTQYF.

The chain is built from TRBV29-1 and TRBJ1-1, with TRBD1 matching over 8 bases. The germline V gene encodes CDR1 SQVTM and CDR2 ANQGSEA. V shed 5 bases, J shed 3 bases, and the junction held 5 bases outside the gene matches. CDR3 length equals 13 residues. DNA for the CDR3: TGCAGCGTTAAACAGGGGGGGGACACTGAAGCTTTCTTT. Its translation: CSVKQGGDTEAFF.

The V call is TRBV6-5, the J call TRBJ1-6, with D perhaps matching TRBD1 (5 bases). The germline V and J ends were trimmed by 7 bases and 2 bases, with 12 bases remaining between them. The CDR3 has 15 residues. In germline, CDR1 is MNHEY, CDR2 SVGAGI. This CDR3 reads CASILTVTYNSPLHF. The CDR3 DNA is TGTGCCAGCATCTTGACAGTCACCTATAATTCACCCCTCCACTTT.

The V and J genes are TRBV6-1 and TRBJ1-6; the D gene is possibly TRBD1 (5 bases). CDR3 length: 14 amino acids. Per the germline V gene, CDR1 is MNHNS and CDR2 is SASEGT. The V end lost 3 bases, the J end lost 10 bases, and 13 bases lay between the germline ends. CDR3 DNA: TGTGCCAGCAGTGAGGGGGACGGTCGGTCACCCCTCCACTTT. Translation gives CASSEGDGRSPLHF.